Sequencing of this T cell receptor (beta chain) was carried out in a study of T cell responses to AZD1222 COVID-19 vaccine. This table comes from immunoSEQ multiplex PCR, and its TCRdb copy is limited to in-frame clones, with some not included. The table includes more than 90,000 clones, around nine tenths detected once. Trimming removed 11 bases at V and 4 bases at J, with 17 bases between. The CDR3 runs 14 residues. Germline V gene sequence: CDR1 ENHRY, CDR2 SYGVKD. This rearrangement joins TRBV10-3 to TRBJ2-2; possibly TRBD2 for D (5 bases). The sequence was collected from an adult who received the AZD1222 COVID-19 vaccine. Sequences were derived from peripheral blood, sampled 28 days after the second AZD1222 dose. Written as DNA, the CDR3 is TGTGCCGCCGAGATTGGCGGGCCCACCGGGGAGCTGTTTTTT. This gives the protein CAAEIGGPTGELFF.